Shown below are 31 T cell receptor beta chains from a single sample sequenced in a study of blood T cell repertoires in COVID-19. Data came from immunoSEQ multiplex PCR; TCRdb stores just in-frame clones and leaves some out. The sample contains 300,000 to 350,000 clones, 75% to 95% of which appear only once. What was sequenced was peripheral blood. The receptors derive from a woman aged 25-40 years with COVID-19, enrolled during active disease.

The chain carries TRBV29-1 and TRBJ2-5, with D possibly TRBD1 on 6 matching bases. Germline V gene lookup returns CDR1 SQVTM and CDR2 ANQGSEA. Trimming shortened V by 6 bases and J by 3 bases, and 8 bases separated the two germline ends. The CDR3 is made up of 11 amino acids. CDR3 DNA: TGCAGCGTAGCAGGGGAAGAGACCCAGTACTTC. Translation: CSVAGEETQYF.

This chain connects TRBV10-3 to TRBJ1-1, with TRBD1 identical over 8 bases. The trim removed 7 bases at V and 4 bases at J, leaving 5 bases unmatched. The CDR3 has 13 amino acids. The germline V gene has CDR1 ENHRY and CDR2 SYGVKD. The CDR3 loop is CAIISTGGTEAFF. The DNA for the CDR3 is TGTGCCATCATTTCAACAGGGGGCACTGAAGCTTTCTTT.

This clone was found once. J is TRBJ2-1 and V is TRBV15; a possible D gene is TRBD2 (5 bases). The CDR3 is 14 residues long. CDR1 is LNHNV and CDR2 is YYDKDF in the germline V gene (reference sequence). V shed 0 bases and J shed 9 bases, with 12 bases lying between them. The DNA for the CDR3 is TGTGCCACCAGCAGAGACCCTAGCTTCAGTGAGCAGTTCTTC. This translates into CATSRDPSFSEQFF.

The chain has TRBV4-1 and TRBJ2-1, with D possibly matching TRBD2 (5 bases). The CDR3 has 14 residues. The germline CDR1 and CDR2 sequences are MGHRA and YSYEKL. Trimming pared 8 bases from V and 3 bases from J, leaving 14 bases between. CDR3 in DNA: TGCGCCAGCTCCTCTGATCGGGACTACAATGAGCAGTTCTTC. The encoded protein is CASSSDRDYNEQFF.

The chain combines TRBV5-1 with TRBJ2-2; D uncertain. The CDR3 consists of 16 residues. V lost 0 bases and J lost 3, with 12 bases in between. CDR1 is SGHRS and CDR2 is YFSETQ in the germline V gene. The CDR3 region is CASSLADIADTGELFF. The CDR3 bases are TGCGCCAGCAGCTTGGCCGATATAGCTGACACCGGGGAGCTGTTTTTT.

The chain is built from TRBV4-3 and TRBJ1-1, with TRBD1 matching 9 bases. Trimming removed 1 base from V and 11 bases from J; junction bases left unmatched: 5. The CDR3 loop spans 13 amino acids. Germline V lookup: CDR1 LGHNA, CDR2 YSLEER. The chain's CDR3 is CASSQGQGDRAFF. The DNA for the CDR3 is TGCGCCAGCAGCCAAGGACAGGGGGACAGGGCTTTCTTT.

This sequence joins TRBV28 and TRBJ1-5; TRBD1 might be the D (5 bases). The CDR3 is made up of 13 amino acids. Germline V lookup: CDR1 MDHEN, CDR2 SYDVKM. The V end was cut by 7 bases, the J end by 2 bases, with 9 bases between. The CDR3 is CASKIGGNQPQHF. The DNA of the CDR3 is TGTGCCAGCAAGATAGGGGGCAATCAGCCCCAGCATTTT.

This chain uses TRBV7-8 with TRBJ2-7; TRBD1 matches 12 bases. CDR1 and CDR2 from the germline V gene are SGHVS and FQNEAQ. J was trimmed by 7 bases and V by 0 bases; bases with no gene match: 4. This CDR3 has 15 amino acids. The CDR3 bases are TGTGCCAGCAGCTTAGCCCGGGACAGGGGGCGGGAGCAGTACTTC. It yields the protein CASSLARDRGREQYF.

The J gene is TRBJ1-1, the V gene TRBV7-2, with TRBD1 matching over 7 bases. From germline, CDR1 is SGHTA and CDR2 FQGNSA. J lost 4 bases, V lost 2 bases, and 4 bases had no gene match. The CDR3 has 14 residues. This CDR3 reads CASSLLGTATEAFF. CDR3 sequence (DNA): TGTGCCAGCAGCTTACTGGGGACAGCCACTGAAGCTTTCTTT.

The CDR3 sequence is CASGLSGGNYGYTF. In DNA form, the CDR3 reads TGTGCTAGTGGTTTGTCCGGCGGAAACTATGGCTACACCTTC. The chain joins TRBV12-5 to TRBJ1-2; D is ambiguous. V gave up 2 bases and J gave up 2 bases, with 9 bases separating them. CDR3 size: 14 residues. CDR1 and CDR2 (germline): LGHNT, FRNRAP.

The chain is built from TRBV2 and TRBJ1-4; D ambiguous. The CDR3 runs to 14 residues. Germline V lookup: CDR1 SNHLY, CDR2 FYNNEI. Trimming left V 8 bases short and J 5 bases short, with 15 bases between. This chain's CDR3 is CASSLNRPNEKLFF. CDR3 DNA sequence: TGTGCCAGCTCCCTAAACAGACCGAATGAAAAACTGTTTTTT.

The rearrangement uses TRBV2 and TRBJ1-1; unclear D gene. Looked up from germline, CDR1 is SNHLY and CDR2 is FYNNEI. The CDR3 is 13 residues long. Trimming left V 7 bases short and J 4 bases short, with 13 bases between. The CDR3 spells CASKNTVITEAFF. The DNA for the CDR3 is TGTGCCAGCAAAAACACAGTTATCACTGAAGCTTTCTTT. Based on the CDR3 plus reference TRBV2 and TRBJ1-1, the full variable domain is EPEVTQTPSHQVTQMGQEVILRCVPISNHLYFYWYRQILGQKVEFLVSFYNNEISEKSEIFDDQFSVERPDGSNFTLKIRSTKLEDSAMYFCASKNTVITEAFFGQGTRLTVV.

This sequence joins TRBV24-1 and TRBJ2-6, with TRBD1 identical over 10 bases. Per the germline V gene, CDR1 is KGHDR and CDR2 is SFDVKD. The CDR3 has 20 residues. The junction had 17 bases not matched to a gene; V was cut back by 7 bases and J by 3 bases. As DNA, the CDR3 is TGTGCCACCAGATTAACTCGGACAGGGGGGTTAGGCTTTGGGGCCAACGTCCTGACTTTC. Residues: CATRLTRTGGLGFGANVLTF.

J is TRBJ2-5 and V is TRBV27; D remains ambiguous. The CDR3 runs 13 residues. Trimming shortened V by 2 bases and J by 1 base, and 5 bases separated the two germline ends. Germline-derived CDR1 and CDR2 are MNHEY and SMNVEV (reference sequence). The chain's CDR3 is CASSLRLQETQYF. The CDR3 region has the DNA TGTGCCAGCAGTTTACGACTCCAAGAGACCCAGTACTTC.

There are a few counts of this clone. This chain joins TRBV2 and TRBJ1-5; D remains ambiguous. Per germline, CDR1 SNHLY and CDR2 FYNNEI. CDR3 length equals 13 residues. V lost 1 base, J lost 6 bases, and 7 bases lay in between. The CDR3 protein is CASSEVAVQPQHF. The DNA of the CDR3 is TGTGCCAGCAGTGAAGTGGCGGTTCAGCCCCAGCATTTT.

The CDR3 is CASSIGDRGPSYEQYF. Written as DNA, the CDR3 is TGTGCCAGTAGTATAGGCGACAGGGGTCCCTCCTACGAGCAGTACTTC. The gene calls are TRBV19 and TRBJ2-7; 8 nucleotides agree with TRBD1. The CDR3 consists of 16 residues. Germline-derived CDR1 and CDR2 are LNHDA and SQIVND (reference sequence). The ends lost 1 base at V and 0 bases at J; junction bases unmatched: 5. The entire variable domain, with the rest obtained from reference TRBV19 and TRBJ2-7, is as follows: DGGITQSPKYLFRKEGQNVTLSCEQNLNHDAMYWYRQDPGQGLRLIYYSQIVNDFQKGDIAEGYSVSREKKESFPLTVTSAQKNPTAFYLCASSIGDRGPSYEQYFGPGTRLTVT.

This sequence joins TRBV9 and TRBJ2-3; 13 bases map to TRBD2. Per the germline V gene, CDR1 is SGDLS and CDR2 is YYNGEE. The CDR3 is 17 residues long. V gave up 0 bases and J gave up 5 bases; unmatched junction bases: 6. CDR3 nucleotide sequence: TGTGCCAGCAGCGTAGATATAGGACTAGCGGGAGTAGATACGCAGTATTTT. Translation: CASSVDIGLAGVDTQYF.

The chain joins TRBV28 to TRBJ2-6, with D possibly TRBD1 on 6 matching bases. Trimming cost V 6 bases and J 0 bases, with 9 bases left between them. From germline, CDR1 is MDHEN and CDR2 SYDVKM. The CDR3 loop spans 15 amino acids. This CDR3 is CASRTGSSGANVLTF. CDR3 sequence (DNA): TGTGCCAGCAGGACAGGTTCCTCTGGGGCCAACGTCCTGACTTTC.

In this sample, this clone turned up a few times. The chain is built from TRBV7-2 and TRBJ2-1, with TRBD2 matching 7 bases. Germline values: CDR1 SGHTA, CDR2 FQGNSA. This CDR3 spans 17 amino acids. After removal of 5 bases from V and 10 bases from J, the junction contained 20 bases not matched to a gene. The chain's CDR3 is CASSVEPGLGPLREQFF. The CDR3 DNA sequence: TGTGCCAGCAGCGTAGAGCCCGGACTAGGCCCCTTGAGGGAGCAGTTCTTC. The full variable domain, in which reference TRBV7-2 and TRBJ2-1 provide the parts outside the CDR3, is GAGVSQSPSNKVTEKGKDVELRCDPISGHTALYWYRQSLGQGLEFLIYFQGNSAPDKSGLPSDRFSAERTGGSVSTLTIQRTQQEDSAVYLCASSVEPGLGPLREQFFGPGTRLTVL.

This clone was seen a single time. The genes are TRBV2 and TRBJ1-2; TRBD1 aligns across 8 bases. This CDR3 spans 15 amino acids. The J segment lost 7 bases and the V segment lost 6 bases, leaving 13 bases of the junction unmatched. CDR1 is SNHLY and CDR2 is FYNNEI in the germline V gene. The CDR3 DNA sequence: TGTGCCAGCAGCCCGATGGACAGGGTAGGAGGTGGCTACACCTTC. This translates into CASSPMDRVGGGYTF.

The chain uses TRBV21-1 and TRBJ2-5; the table's D call, TRBD1, has no DNA check behind it. TRBV21-1 is noted as a pseudogene. The CDR3 runs to 17 residues. CDR3 coding DNA: TGTGCCAGCAGCAAACGCCCCGGGACACCACAACAAGAGACCCAGTACTTC. As protein: CASSKRPGTPQQETQYF.

The chain combines TRBV5-4 with TRBJ2-2; D not certain. CDR3 length equals 14 residues. With 0 bases removed from V and 2 bases from J, the gap between germline ends came to 5 bases. CDR1 is SGHNT, CDR2 YYREEE, per germline (reference sequence). The chain's CDR3 is CASSLGLNTGELFF. The CDR3 DNA reads as TGTGCCAGCAGCTTGGGGCTCAACACCGGGGAGCTGTTTTTT.

The DNA for the CDR3 is TGTGCCAGCAGCCCACCCCAGGGGGCATATGGCTACACCTTC. Protein product: CASSPPQGAYGYTF. The chain recombines TRBV7-2 with TRBJ1-2, with 8 bases fitting TRBD1. Trimming took 5 bases from V and 5 from J; bases not matched to a gene: 7. The CDR3 covers 14 residues. Germline V CDR1 and CDR2: SGHTA, FQGNSA.

Here the CDR3 DNA reads TGCAGCGCACGGACAGGGGCGGGGACCGGGGAGCTGTTTTTT. It is translated as CSARTGAGTGELFF. The chain recombines TRBV29-1 with TRBJ2-2, with 9 positions matching TRBD1. V gave up 7 bases and J gave up 5 bases; unmatched junction bases: 8. CDR1 is SQVTM, CDR2 ANQGSEA, per germline. The CDR3 loop spans 14 amino acids.

The chain employs TRBV7-6 and TRBJ2-3; D uncertain. V gave up 2 bases and J gave up 0 bases, with 9 bases separating them. Germline CDR1 and CDR2: SGHVS and FNYEAQ. The CDR3 has 15 residues. CDR3 nucleotides: TGTGCCAGCAGCTTACTGCGGTCTAGCACAGATACGCAGTATTTT. Its protein is CASSLLRSSTDTQYF.

This chain links TRBV30 with TRBJ1-2; D ambiguous. The CDR3 covers 14 residues. V lost 0 bases and J lost 1, with 9 bases in between. Germline V gives CDR1 GTSNPN, CDR2 SVGIG (reference sequence). CDR3 in amino acids: CAWSVLILNYGYTF. The CDR3 nucleotides are TGTGCCTGGAGTGTACTAATACTTAACTATGGCTACACCTTC.

The chain uses TRBV28 and TRBJ1-1, with 7 bases that match TRBD1. The trim removed 6 bases at V and 0 bases at J, leaving 10 bases unmatched. The CDR3 has 16 amino acids. Germline CDR1 and CDR2: MDHEN and SYDVKM. The CDR3 DNA reads as TGTGCCAGCAGCTTTTACTATACAGGGGTGAACACTGAAGCTTTCTTT. Residues: CASSFYYTGVNTEAFF. Complete variable domain (other parts from reference TRBV28 and TRBJ1-1): DVKVTQSSRYLVKRTGEKVFLECVQDMDHENMFWYRQDPGLGLRLIYFSYDVKMKEKGDIPEGYSVSREKKERFSLILESASTNQTSMYLCASSFYYTGVNTEAFFGQGTRLTVV.

CDR3 in amino acids: CASSLQRGLGETQYF. The CDR3 bases are TGTGCCAGCAGCTTGCAAAGGGGGCTAGGAGAGACCCAGTACTTC. The chain joins TRBV11-2 to TRBJ2-5; 7 nucleotides match TRBD1. The germline CDR1 and CDR2 sequences are SGHAT and FQNNGV. This CDR3 spans 15 amino acids. Trimming cost V 3 bases and J 4 bases; bases outside gene matches: 8.

The chain couples TRBV24-1 to TRBJ2-2; 8 nucleotides align to TRBD1. This CDR3 is built from 16 residues. CDR1 KGHDR and CDR2 SFDVKD come from the germline V gene. Unmatched junction bases numbered 8, after V lost 2 bases and J lost 7 bases. Here the CDR3 reads CATSDSDRGESGELFF. CDR3 DNA: TGTGCCACCAGTGATTCCGACAGGGGAGAAAGCGGGGAGCTGTTTTTT.

A note on this clone: Other DNA sequences in this sample translate to the same CDR3. The chain has TRBV5-1 and TRBJ2-7; D possibly corresponds to TRBD1 (5 bases). V lost 7 bases to trimming and J lost 4 bases, with 12 bases between them. The V gene's germline CDR1 is SGHRS and CDR2 YFSETQ. This CDR3 spans 12 amino acids. The CDR3 loop is CASSSTEYEQYF. The CDR3 DNA follows: TGCGCCAGCTCTTCGACAGAGTACGAGCAGTACTTC.

The chain joins TRBV24-1 to TRBJ1-3; D ambiguous. The CDR3 runs 15 residues. Per the germline V gene, CDR1 is KGHDR and CDR2 is SFDVKD. V lost 4 bases, J lost 2 bases, and 11 bases lay in between. Here the CDR3 DNA reads TGTGCCACCAGTGACACGAGAGAGGCTGGAAACACCATATATTTT. Residues: CATSDTREAGNTIYF.